The 19 T cell receptor beta chains reported below all come from one sample, sequenced in a study of radiotherapy plus CTLA-4 blockade in lung cancer. TCRdb's copy holds only in-frame clones and misses some; the assay was immunoSEQ multiplex PCR. The data show around 78,000 clones, about 78% seen once. This specimen was peripheral blood, taken from a patient treated with radiotherapy plus ipilimumab. The receptors here all came from a human donor with non-small cell lung cancer who had a partial response to radiotherapy plus ipilimumab. Some clones in this sample may be carry-over from other donors' samples.

This clone turned up a few times. This chain joins TRBV21-1 and TRBJ2-2; the table gives TRBD1 as D, unverified against the DNA. TRBV21-1 is given as a pseudogene. CDR3 length: 16 amino acids. The CDR3: CASSKVPGWDTGELFF. CDR3 DNA: TGTGCCAGCAGCAAAGTTCCAGGGTGGGACACCGGGGAGCTGTTTTTT.

The genes are TRBV5-1 and TRBJ1-1; D remains ambiguous. Germline V lookup: CDR1 SGHRS, CDR2 YFSETQ. Trimming pared 1 base from V and 8 bases from J, leaving 9 bases between. The CDR3 has 12 amino acids. CDR3 bases: TGCGCCAGCAGCTTGTTTGGCACAGAAGCTTTCTTT. It is translated as CASSLFGTEAFF.

This clone showed up just once. The chain is built from TRBV7-3 and TRBJ2-6; D gene unclear. Germline-derived CDR1 and CDR2 are SGHTA and FQGTGA. The length of the CDR3 is 16 residues. V lost 0 bases, J lost 2 bases, and 8 bases lay in between. In DNA form, the CDR3 reads TGTGCCAGCAGCTTAACAATTTTAGCTGGGGCCAACGTCCTGACTTTC. Translating gives CASSLTILAGANVLTF.

This clone came up a few times. The gene calls are TRBV10-3 and TRBJ1-2; D not certain. CDR3 length: 12 amino acids. With 2 bases removed from V and 8 bases from J, the gap between germline ends came to 9 bases. The germline CDR1 and CDR2 sequences are ENHRY and SYGVKD. DNA of the CDR3: TGTGCCATCAGTGAGGGAGCAGCCGGCTACACCTTC. This codes for CAISEGAAGYTF.

The J gene is TRBJ1-1, the V gene TRBV5-1; 10 nucleotides agree with TRBD1. Germline CDR1 reads SGHRS; CDR2 reads YFSETQ. The CDR3 spans 15 residues. Losses at the gene ends were 3 bases for V and 2 bases for J; bases not matched to a gene: 4. In DNA form, the CDR3 reads TGCGCCAGCAGCTCGCCGACAGGGGGCAACACTGAAGCTTTCTTT. Translated, it gives CASSSPTGGNTEAFF.

The chain has TRBV4-3 and TRBJ2-1; 10 bases align to TRBD2. Trimming removed 0 bases from V and 7 bases from J; junction bases left unmatched: 6. This CDR3 contains 16 residues. Per germline, CDR1 LGHNA and CDR2 YSLEER. The CDR3 bases are TGCGCCAGCAGCCAAGACGCGGCTAGCGGGGGTAATGAGCAGTTCTTC. Translating it yields CASSQDAASGGNEQFF.

This chain uses TRBV2 with TRBJ1-3; no reliable D call. Looked up from germline, CDR1 is SNHLY and CDR2 is FYNNEI. The CDR3 runs to 14 residues. Between the trimmed V and J ends, which lost 7 bases and 1 base, there was a span of 11 bases. Here the CDR3 reads CASKGLLSGNTIYF. The DNA of the CDR3 is TGTGCCAGCAAAGGACTACTTTCTGGAAACACCATATATTTT.

The gene calls are TRBV5-5 and TRBJ1-3; D possibly corresponds to TRBD1 (5 bases). The CDR3 has 16 amino acids. The V gene lost 0 bases and the J gene lost 0 bases, with 10 bases spanning the gap. Germline assignment: CDR1 SGHKS and CDR2 YYEKEE (reference sequence). DNA for the CDR3: TGTGCCAGCAGCTTGGCGGGACTCCTCTCTGGAAACACCATATATTTT. Residues: CASSLAGLLSGNTIYF.

The rearrangement joins TRBV19 to TRBJ1-5, with 11 bases identical to TRBD1. Germline-derived CDR1 and CDR2 are LNHDA and SQIVND (reference sequence). This CDR3 is built from 14 residues. With V trimmed by 5 bases and J by 8 bases, 5 bases remained unmatched. The CDR3 loop reads CASSFGQGAEPQHF. CDR3 nucleotide sequence: TGTGCCAGTAGTTTCGGACAGGGGGCTGAGCCCCAGCATTTT.

The V and J genes are TRBV7-8 and TRBJ1-1, with unresolved D. In germline, CDR1 is SGHVS, CDR2 FQNEAQ. V lost 5 bases to trimming and J lost 0 bases, with 7 bases between them. The CDR3 has 13 residues. DNA for the CDR3: TGTGCCAGCAGCCCTACCTTGAACACTGAAGCTTTCTTT. Residues: CASSPTLNTEAFF.

This clone was detected only once. The chain uses TRBV30 and TRBJ2-7, with 8 bases matching TRBD1. The CDR3 runs 15 residues. J gave up 3 bases and V 2 bases, and 9 bases lay outside the gene matches. CDR1 is GTSNPN, CDR2 SVGIG, per germline (reference sequence). The CDR3 bases are TGTGCCTGGAGTAATCCCAGGGGGCCGAACTACGAGCAGTACTTC. Its translation is CAWSNPRGPNYEQYF.

This clone was found a few times. The CDR3 loop reads CASSIEEGGGYNEQFF. DNA for the CDR3: TGTGCCAGTAGTATAGAGGAGGGAGGGGGCTACAATGAGCAGTTCTTC. V gene TRBV19 combines with J gene TRBJ2-1; a weak D match, TRBD2 (7 bases). This CDR3 region has 16 residues. Germline loops: CDR1 LNHDA, CDR2 SQIVND (reference sequence). The V and J ends lost 0 bases and 3 bases respectively, with 12 bases between them.

The chain has TRBV4-2 and TRBJ2-1; 10 positions agree with TRBD2. Trimming at V came to 1 base and at J to 4 bases, leaving 7 bases not matched to a gene. There are 17 residues in the CDR3. From germline, CDR1 is LGHNA and CDR2 YNFKEQ. Written as DNA, the CDR3 is TGTGCCAGCAGCCAAGGCCCAGCGGGAGGGTTATACAATGAGCAGTTCTTC. It yields the protein CASSQGPAGGLYNEQFF.

CDR3 region: CASSPVSSTDTQYF. DNA of the CDR3: TGTGCCAGCAGCCCCGTTTCGAGCACAGATACGCAGTATTTT. The chain employs TRBV7-9 and TRBJ2-3; D gene unclear. The germline V gene encodes CDR1 SEHNR and CDR2 FQNEAQ (reference sequence). V lost 5 bases and J lost 0, with 9 bases in between. The CDR3 has 14 amino acids.

The chain uses TRBV4-2 and TRBJ2-7; 10 bases match TRBD2. CDR3 length: 15 residues. Per the germline V gene, CDR1 is LGHNA and CDR2 is YNFKEQ. Losses at the gene ends were 3 bases for V and 3 bases for J; bases not matched to a gene: 5. Here the CDR3 DNA reads TGTGCCAGCAGCCAGGAAGCGGGGGGGCTCTACGAGCAGTACTTC. The encoded protein is CASSQEAGGLYEQYF.

The chain uses TRBV5-1 and TRBJ2-7; 8 bases are a match to TRBD2. This CDR3 spans 14 amino acids. Germline values: CDR1 SGHRS, CDR2 YFSETQ. With V trimmed by 2 bases and J by 3 bases, 4 bases remained unmatched. CDR3 amino acids: CASSLSGGGYEQYF. DNA for the CDR3: TGCGCCAGCAGCTTATCGGGAGGGGGCTACGAGCAGTACTTC.

The chain recombines TRBV7-8 with TRBJ2-1, with TRBD2 identical over 9 bases. Germline V gene lookup returns CDR1 SGHVS and CDR2 FQNEAQ. With V trimmed by 5 bases and J by 5 bases, 7 bases remained unmatched. The CDR3 sequence is 15 residues long. The CDR3 reads CASSTREGAHNEQFF. CDR3 coding DNA: TGTGCCAGCAGCACGCGGGAGGGTGCCCACAATGAGCAGTTCTTC.

V and J are TRBV11-3 and TRBJ2-7; 11 bases align to TRBD1. V dropped 5 bases and J dropped 6; count of bases not matched to a gene: 6. Germline CDR1 is SGHNT and CDR2 is YENEEA. This CDR3 is 14 amino acids long. The CDR3 here is CASSPLGTGGEQYF. CDR3 in DNA: TGTGCCAGCAGCCCACTCGGGACAGGGGGCGAGCAGTACTTC.

The chain carries TRBV28 and TRBJ2-5; 7 bases are a match to TRBD1. V was clipped by 5 bases and J by 1 base; unmatched bases: 4. The CDR3 length is 14 residues. Germline V CDR1 and CDR2: MDHEN, SYDVKM. The CDR3 region is CASSLRDSQETQYF. The CDR3 DNA reads TGTGCCAGCAGTCTCCGGGACAGCCAAGAGACCCAGTACTTC.